Detailed here is one T cell receptor beta chain. What it binds is not known. Every immunoSEQ plate was one replicate of a subset's evenly spread DNA. The method was immunoSEQ multiplex PCR; TCRdb's version includes in-frame clones alone and lacks a portion of them. The sample consists of fewer than 2.5 million clones, 80% to 95% of them appearing once. The data were taken from a study of shared clonotypes between healthy human individuals. Whole-study results and caveats: The represented genetic and exposure-history diversity was limited by the small number of donors. Large sequencing depth failed to make sorted-subset sequencing complete, rarefaction showed. With a handful of donors compared, 4% to 5.5% of naive CD4 clonotypes were shared.

This clonotype was sampled from a man younger than 30 in good health. Some clones in this sample may be carry-over from other donors' samples. The sample consisted of naive CD4+ T cells from PBMCs. As to subset: CD45RA+ positively selected.

The CDR3 DNA is TGTGCCAGCTCACAGGGACAGATTGCAACTAATGAAAAACTGTTTTTT. This encodes CASSQGQIATNEKLFF. The V and J genes are TRBV18 and TRBJ1-4; TRBD1 matches at 7 bases. Trimming removed 4 bases from V and 0 bases from J; junction bases left unmatched: 5. The CDR3 runs to 16 residues. CDR1 and CDR2 from the germline V gene are KGHSH and LQKENI.